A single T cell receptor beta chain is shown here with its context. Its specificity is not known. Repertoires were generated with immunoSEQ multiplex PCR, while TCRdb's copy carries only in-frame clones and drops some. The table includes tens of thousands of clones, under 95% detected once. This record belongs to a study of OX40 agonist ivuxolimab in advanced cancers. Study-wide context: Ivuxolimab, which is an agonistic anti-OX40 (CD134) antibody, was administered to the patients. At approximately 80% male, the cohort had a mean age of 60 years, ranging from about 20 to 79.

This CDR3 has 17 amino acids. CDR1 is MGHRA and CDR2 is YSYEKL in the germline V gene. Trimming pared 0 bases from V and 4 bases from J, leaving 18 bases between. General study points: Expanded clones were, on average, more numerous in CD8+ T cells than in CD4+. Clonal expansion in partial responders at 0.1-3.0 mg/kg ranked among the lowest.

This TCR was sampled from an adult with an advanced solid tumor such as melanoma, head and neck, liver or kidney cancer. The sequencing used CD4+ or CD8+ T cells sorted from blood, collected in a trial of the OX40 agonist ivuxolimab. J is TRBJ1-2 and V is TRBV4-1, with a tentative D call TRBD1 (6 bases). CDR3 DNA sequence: TGCGCCAGCAGCCAAGATCGGCTAACCAGGGGCCTCTATGGCTACACCTTC. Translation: CASSQDRLTRGLYGYTF.